Each of the 7 T cell receptor beta chains below was sequenced from the same sample in a study of T-cell reconstitution after alpha-beta-depleted transplantation in children. Unique molecular identifiers were incorporated into the prepared TCRbeta library. Each CDR3 protein gets one entry after TCRdb re-called the PCR reads with MiXCR. The data contain roughly 400,000 distinct CDR3 sequences, about a fifth of them singletons. The sample was PBMCs from the stem cell graft donor, taken from the stem cell graft. Receptor source: a human donor who donated a stem cell graft to a child with acute myeloid leukemia.

This clonotype was observed many times. The rearrangement links TRBV20-1 to TRBJ2-1; D may be TRBD2 (5 bases). Between the trimmed V and J ends, which lost 3 bases and 4 bases, there was a span of 13 bases. In germline, CDR1 is DFQATT, CDR2 SNEGSKA (reference sequence). The CDR3 runs to 14 residues. CDR3 loop: CSASTTTDYNEQFF. The CDR3 region has the DNA TGCAGTGCTAGTACGACTACTGATTACAATGAGCAGTTCTTC.

This clonotype has only a few counts. This chain joins TRBV24-1 and TRBJ2-5; D call uncertain. This CDR3 is 11 amino acids long. The V end was cut by 5 bases, the J end by 1 base, with 1 base between. The germline V gene has CDR1 KGHDR and CDR2 SFDVKD. In DNA form, the CDR3 reads TGTGCCACCAGTGCCCAAGAGACCCAGTACTTC. Translating gives CATSAQETQYF.

The rearrangement joins TRBV29-1 to TRBJ2-3; unclear D gene. CDR1 and CDR2 (germline): SQVTM, ANQGSEA. V dropped 4 bases and J dropped 0 bases, with 8 bases sitting between them. This CDR3 spans 13 amino acids. CDR3 residues: CSVGLTSTDTQYF. The DNA for the CDR3 is TGCAGCGTTGGGCTAACCAGCACAGATACGCAGTATTTT.

This clonotype was seen many times. J is TRBJ1-1 and V is TRBV7-8, with a weak D call TRBD1 (5 bases). Germline V gives CDR1 SGHVS, CDR2 FQNEAQ. Trimming stripped 5 bases from V and 8 bases from J, with 12 bases between. The CDR3 runs to 12 residues. The CDR3, as DNA: TGTGCCAGCAGCGCGTTCGGGGCAGAAGCTTTCTTT. Its translation is CASSAFGAEAFF. Complete variable domain (other parts from reference TRBV7-8 and TRBJ1-1): GAGVSQSPRYKVAKRGQDVALRCDPISGHVSLFWYQQALGQGPEFLTYFQNEAQLDKSGLPSDRFFAERPEGSVSTLKIQRTQQEDSAVYLCASSAFGAEAFFGQGTRLTVV.

A few counts support this clonotype. The chain uses TRBV24-1 and TRBJ2-7; no firm D call. Looked up from germline, CDR1 is KGHDR and CDR2 is SFDVKD. With 7 bases removed from V and 6 bases from J, the gap between germline ends came to 0 bases. This CDR3 has 8 amino acids. CDR3 coding DNA: TGTGCCACCAGCGAGCAGTACTTC. Protein product: CATSEQYF.

This clonotype appeared a few times. This rearrangement joins TRBV20-1 to TRBJ2-5; 9 bases map to TRBD2. J gave up 5 bases and V 3 bases, and 7 bases lay outside the gene matches. From germline, CDR1 is DFQATT and CDR2 SNEGSKA (reference sequence). This CDR3 is 14 amino acids long. The chain's CDR3 is CSASITSGLETQYF. The DNA of the CDR3 is TGCAGTGCTAGTATCACTAGCGGGTTGGAGACCCAGTACTTC.

This rearrangement joins TRBV7-6 to TRBJ2-7; D is undetermined. CDR1 SGHVS and CDR2 FNYEAQ come from the germline V gene. The germline V and J ends were trimmed by 5 bases and 2 bases, with 16 bases remaining between them. This CDR3 has 15 amino acids. In DNA form, the CDR3 reads TGTGCCAGCAGCGCTACGGCCTATGATACCTACGAGCAGTACTTC. Translation gives CASSATAYDTYEQYF.